The clone carrying this T cell receptor beta chain was counted between two and nine times. Germline CDR1 MNHEY, CDR2 SVGEGT. CDR3 length equals 18 residues. Unmatched junction bases numbered 19, after V lost 6 bases and J lost 6 bases. This sample was included in a study of response to subunit inactivated influenza vaccine. MiXCR, run by TCRdb on the RT-PCR reads, gives a single entry per CDR3 protein. This table has hundreds of thousands of distinct CDR3 sequences, about 12% appearing once. Sequenced material: PBMCs from blood, taken on the day of vaccination. This receptor was taken from a man aged 50 to 59 who received an inactivated influenza vaccine. The chain combines TRBV6-2 or TRBV6-3 with TRBJ2-1; 8 nucleotides match TRBD2. The CDR3 DNA sequence: TGTGCCAGCAGACCCCCGACGGCCCCGGGACTAGGAGGCAATGAGCAGTTCTTC. Encoded protein: CASRPPTAPGLGGNEQFF.